These 31 T cell receptor beta chains were all obtained from the same sample, sequenced in a study of beta chain features in type 1 diabetes. Findings and caveats of the study: Moderate yet significant TCRB CDR3 shortening was seen in Type 1 diabetes patients in all four CD4+ subsets.

Their antigens are not known. The entirety of the isolated RNA underwent reverse transcription, so expressed TCRB transcripts were sequenced. Profiling relied on immunoSEQ multiplex PCR, and the TCRdb table lists in-frame clones only, not all of them. The sample holds around 46,000 clones, roughly 40% seen once. Sequencing was carried out using stem cell memory CD4+ T cells from blood. Receptor source: a man in his thirties or forties with type 1 diabetes.

The J gene is TRBJ1-4, the V gene TRBV6-5; 7 nucleotides line up with TRBD1. Trimming at V came to 5 bases and at J to 10 bases, leaving 13 bases not matched to a gene. Germline-derived CDR1 and CDR2 are MNHEY and SVGAGI. The CDR3 is 15 amino acids. For the CDR3, the DNA is TGTGCCAGCAGTCAGAGGGGACAGTTAAGGGGAAAACTGTTTTTT. Its protein is CASSQRGQLRGKLFF.

The CDR3 loop reads CASSSTPGGIDGYTF. In DNA, the CDR3 is TGTGCCAGCTCGTCTACCCCCGGAGGGATCGATGGCTACACCTTC. V gene TRBV18 combines with J gene TRBJ1-2; D gene uncertain. There are 15 residues in the CDR3. The germline V gene has CDR1 KGHSH and CDR2 LQKENI. The germline V and J ends were trimmed by 6 bases and 6 bases, with 20 bases remaining between them.

The chain carries TRBV9 and TRBJ2-7; 8 bases are a match to TRBD2. V was clipped by 0 bases and J by 4 bases; unmatched bases: 3. Germline CDR1 is SGDLS and CDR2 is YYNGEE. CDR3 length equals 14 residues. CDR3 sequence reads: CASSVGASGYEQYF. Here the CDR3 DNA reads TGTGCCAGCAGCGTAGGGGCTAGCGGGTACGAGCAGTACTTC. Using reference TRBV9 and TRBJ2-7 for the parts outside the CDR3, the full variable domain is DSGVTQTPKHLITATGQRVTLRCSPRSGDLSVYWYQQSLDQGLQFLIQYYNGEERAKGNILERFSAQQFPDLHSELNLSSLELGDSALYFCASSVGASGYEQYFGPGTRLTVT.

The chain joins TRBV7-3 to TRBJ2-3; no definite D call. CDR3 length: 14 amino acids. CDR1 is SGHTA, CDR2 FQGTGA, per germline. The V end lost 6 bases, the J end lost 4 bases, and 14 bases lay between the germline ends. The CDR3 region is CASSLGLGADTQYF. For the CDR3, the DNA is TGTGCCAGCAGTCTGGGCCTGGGCGCAGATACGCAGTATTTT.

This clone was picked up one time. The chain uses TRBV2 and TRBJ1-1, with D maybe TRBD1 (6 bases). The CDR3 contains 13 residues. The germline V and J ends were trimmed by 9 bases and 1 base, with 12 bases remaining between them. Germline CDR1 is SNHLY and CDR2 is FYNNEI. The CDR3 bases are TGTGCCAGTACAGGGAGAACGAACACTGAAGCTTTCTTT. This sequence encodes CASTGRTNTEAFF.

This clone was counted between two and nine times. V is TRBV28 and J is TRBJ2-3; 7 bases map to TRBD1. The CDR3 sequence is 16 residues long. V dropped 6 bases and J dropped 1; count of bases not matched to a gene: 10. CDR1 and CDR2 (germline): MDHEN, SYDVKM. The CDR3 nucleotides are TGTGCCAGCAGCTCGCGACAGGGTCGGGGCACAGATACGCAGTATTTT. This codes for CASSSRQGRGTDTQYF. The full variable domain, its missing parts supplied by reference TRBV28 and TRBJ2-3, is DVKVTQSSRYLVKRTGEKVFLECVQDMDHENMFWYRQDPGLGLRLIYFSYDVKMKEKGDIPEGYSVSREKKERFSLILESASTNQTSMYLCASSSRQGRGTDTQYFGPGTRLTVL.

In its sample, this clone was seen a few times. The V call is TRBV29-1, the J call TRBJ2-2; possibly TRBD2 for D (5 bases). Per the germline V gene, CDR1 is SQVTM and CDR2 is ANQGSEA. The CDR3 is 13 residues long. V dropped 3 bases and J dropped 6 bases, with 11 bases sitting between them. The CDR3 loop reads CSVEGYGAGELFF. In nucleotides, the CDR3 is TGCAGCGTTGAGGGGTACGGGGCCGGGGAGCTGTTTTTT.

This chain links TRBV6-5 with TRBJ2-7; 8 positions agree with TRBD1. The V gene's germline CDR1 is MNHEY and CDR2 SVGAGI. V shed 6 bases, J shed 6 bases, and the junction held 10 bases outside the gene matches. The CDR3 spans 14 residues. The CDR3 coding sequence is TGTGCCAGCAGCCGTCGACAGGGGTCTCGCGAGCAGTACTTC. This codes for CASSRRQGSREQYF.

This clone was counted only a few times. V is TRBV28 and J is TRBJ2-7, with 7 bases fitting TRBD1. With V trimmed by 7 bases and J by 2 bases, 8 bases remained unmatched. CDR1 is MDHEN, CDR2 SYDVKM, per germline. There are 14 residues in the CDR3. CDR3 nucleotides: TGTGCCAGCACCGATCTGGGACAGACCTACGAGCAGTACTTC. This translates into CASTDLGQTYEQYF.

The J gene is TRBJ2-3, the V gene TRBV5-1; 8 bases agree with TRBD1. This CDR3 is built from 14 residues. CDR1 SGHRS and CDR2 YFSETQ come from the germline V gene. With 4 bases clipped from V and 1 base from J, the junction kept 2 bases outside the gene matches. The CDR3 region is CASSQDRGTDTQYF. In DNA, the CDR3 is TGCGCCAGCAGCCAGGACAGGGGCACAGATACGCAGTATTTT. The complete variable domain, with remaining parts taken from reference TRBV5-1 and TRBJ2-3, reads KAGVTQTPRYLIKTRGQQVTLSCSPISGHRSVSWYQQTPGQGLQFLFEYFSETQRNKGNFPGRFSGRQFSNSRSEMNVSTLELGDSALYLCASSQDRGTDTQYFGPGTRLTVL.

The rearrangement uses TRBV4-1 and TRBJ2-7; a weak D match, TRBD2 (6 bases). CDR3 length: 17 amino acids. Germline V gene sequence: CDR1 MGHRA, CDR2 YSYEKL. V was shortened by 4 bases and J by 2 bases, with 21 bases between the two germline ends. Written as DNA, the CDR3 is TGCGCCAGCAGCCCTTCATTCTCGGGACTTTTACCCTACGAGCAGTACTTC. It translates to CASSPSFSGLLPYEQYF.

This chain connects TRBV7-2 to TRBJ1-2, with 9 bases aligning to TRBD1. CDR1 SGHTA and CDR2 FQGNSA come from the germline V gene. Trimming at V came to 5 bases and at J to 8 bases, leaving 12 bases not matched to a gene. This CDR3 has 15 residues. CDR3 sequence: CASSVTGTGMGGYTF. Written as DNA, the CDR3 is TGTGCCAGCAGCGTTACCGGGACAGGGATGGGCGGCTACACCTTC.

The chain carries TRBV27 and TRBJ1-5, with 8 bases fitting TRBD1. V trimming: 5 bases; J trimming: 9 bases; junction bases outside the gene matches: 12. There are 15 residues in the CDR3. Germline V gives CDR1 MNHEY, CDR2 SMNVEV (reference sequence). CDR3 sequence (DNA): TGTGCCAGCAGTCACTCAGGGGGCCCTACCCGGCCCCAGCATTTT. As protein: CASSHSGGPTRPQHF.

This clone was found a few times. This chain connects TRBV11-2 to TRBJ2-5; the match to TRBD1 covers 7 bases. The J call may be wrong; the DNA end is better matched by TRBJ2-7. The CDR3 totals 16 residues. The germline CDR1 and CDR2 sequences are SGHAT and FQNNGV. The CDR3 coding sequence is TGTGCCAGCAGCTTTACCCTGGACAGGATCTCCTACGAGCAGTACTTC. This sequence encodes CASSFTLDRISYEQYF.

A few counts support this clone. The germline gene is not matched at one end of the junction; a read error may be the cause. This rearrangement joins TRBV7-2 to TRBJ1-3; D gene ambiguous. Germline V lookup: CDR1 SGHTA, CDR2 FQGNSA. The CDR3 is 15 residues long. The CDR3 nucleotides read TGTGCCAGCAGCTTAGGAACCGGGGTTGGAAACACCACATATTTT. Its translation: CASSLGTGVGNTTYF.

The chain links TRBV5-1 to TRBJ2-3; TRBD1 might be the D (5 bases). CDR1 is SGHRS, CDR2 YFSETQ, per germline. The CDR3 has 15 amino acids. The ends were cut back, 0 bases at V and 2 bases at J, with 10 bases in the middle. This chain's CDR3 is CASSLAGWDTDTQYF. In nucleotides, the CDR3 is TGCGCCAGCAGCTTGGCAGGGTGGGACACAGATACGCAGTATTTT.

In its sample, this clone was seen a few times. The chain uses TRBV11-2 and TRBJ2-1; D is possibly TRBD2 (6 bases). V lost 7 bases to trimming and J lost 1 base, with 17 bases between them. Germline CDR1 reads SGHAT; CDR2 reads FQNNGV. This CDR3 region has 16 residues. In DNA, the CDR3 is TGTGCCAGCACCCTAAGGAGGGGCAGGTCCTACAATGAGCAGTTCTTC. This translates into CASTLRRGRSYNEQFF. The variable domain in full, with the rest retrieved from reference TRBV11-2 and TRBJ2-1, is EAGVAQSPRYKIIEKRQSVAFWCNPISGHATLYWYQQILGQGPKLLIQFQNNGVVDDSQLPKDRFSAERLKGVDSTLKIQPAKLEDSAVYLCASTLRRGRSYNEQFFGPGTRLTVL.

This chain joins TRBV20-1 and TRBJ1-2; the match to TRBD1 covers 7 bases. Trimming cost V 7 bases and J 3 bases; bases outside gene matches: 2. The CDR3 consists of 11 residues. CDR1 DFQATT and CDR2 SNEGSKA come from the germline V gene (reference sequence). The CDR3 nucleotides are TGCAGTGGTCAGGGGGACTATGGCTACACCTTC. The encoded protein is CSGQGDYGYTF.

In this sample, this clone turned up a few times. V and J are TRBV10-3 and TRBJ1-2, with no clear D. V lost 6 bases to trimming and J lost 6 bases, with 14 bases between them. There are 13 residues in the CDR3. Germline CDR1 ENHRY, CDR2 SYGVKD. CDR3 in amino acids: CAIRKTPANGYTF. DNA for the CDR3: TGTGCCATCAGGAAGACACCCGCTAATGGCTACACCTTC.

This clone was found a few times. The chain carries TRBV4-3 and TRBJ2-1; maybe TRBD1 (6 bases). Germline assignment: CDR1 LGHNA and CDR2 YSLEER. The CDR3 has 15 residues. Deletions cut 0 bases from V and 3 bases from J, with 9 bases between. This chain's CDR3 is CASSQDRGIYNEQFF. The DNA for the CDR3 is TGCGCCAGCAGCCAAGACAGGGGTATCTACAATGAGCAGTTCTTC.

The V gene is TRBV7-2, the J gene TRBJ2-1, with a tentative D call TRBD2 (6 bases). V lost 3 bases and J 9 bases, leaving 15 bases between the germline ends. Germline V CDR1 and CDR2: SGHTA, FQGNSA. This CDR3 is built from 14 residues. Here the CDR3 reads CASSFSLAVAEQFF. The CDR3 nucleotides read TGTGCCAGCAGCTTTTCTTTAGCGGTGGCTGAGCAGTTCTTC.

In its sample, this clone was seen a few times. This chain uses TRBV14 with TRBJ2-7; D call uncertain. Between the trimmed V and J ends, which lost 4 bases and 9 bases, there was a span of 10 bases. The CDR3 sequence is 11 residues long. Germline CDR1 is SGHDN and CDR2 is FVKESK. The CDR3 reads CASSLSGWQYF. CDR3 nucleotides: TGTGCCAGCAGCCTCTCAGGATGGCAGTACTTC.

A note on this clone: Other DNA variants within this sample encode the same CDR3. The CDR3 sequence is CASSLRGYEQFF. DNA for the CDR3: TGTGCCAGCAGCTTACGCGGTTATGAGCAGTTCTTC. V and J are TRBV7-2 and TRBJ2-1; no reliable D call. The CDR3 loop spans 12 amino acids. V gave up 2 bases and J gave up 8 bases, with 7 bases separating them. Germline CDR1 reads SGHTA; CDR2 reads FQGNSA.

The chain links TRBV5-1 to TRBJ2-3; D gene uncertain. The germline V gene has CDR1 SGHRS and CDR2 YFSETQ. The V and J ends lost 9 bases and 0 bases respectively, with 14 bases between them. This CDR3 region has 14 residues. For the CDR3, the DNA is TGCGCCAACGCCTCTAGGTCTAGCACAGATACGCAGTATTTT. Amino acids: CANASRSSTDTQYF.

The V gene is TRBV7-9, the J gene TRBJ2-3; no clear D. Trimming left V 4 bases short and J 2 bases short, with 10 bases between. There are 14 residues in the CDR3. In germline, CDR1 is SEHNR, CDR2 FQNEAQ (reference sequence). CDR3 residues: CASSSGSFTDTQYF. CDR3 coding DNA: TGTGCCAGCAGCTCCGGGTCTTTCACAGATACGCAGTATTTT.

The chain combines TRBV28 with TRBJ2-5; 10 bases are a match to TRBD2. This CDR3 has 14 residues. Germline V CDR1 and CDR2: MDHEN, SYDVKM. The V and J ends lost 6 bases and 1 base, in that order; junction bases with no gene match: 2. The CDR3 DNA sequence: TGTGCCAGCAGGGTAGCGGGAGGCCAAGAGACCCAGTACTTC. Translated, it gives CASRVAGGQETQYF.

A remark on this clone: Other DNA sequences in the sample encode the same CDR3. The chain has TRBV5-1 and TRBJ2-4; the D is unclear. V lost 1 base and J lost 0, with 5 bases in between. Per the germline V gene, CDR1 is SGHRS and CDR2 is YFSETQ. This CDR3 has 14 residues. Written as DNA, the CDR3 is TGCGCCAGCAGCTTGACTTTAGCCAAAAACATTCAGTACTTC. This sequence encodes CASSLTLAKNIQYF. The variable domain in full, completed from reference TRBV5-1 and TRBJ2-4, reads KAGVTQTPRYLIKTRGQQVTLSCSPISGHRSVSWYQQTPGQGLQFLFEYFSETQRNKGNFPGRFSGRQFSNSRSEMNVSTLELGDSALYLCASSLTLAKNIQYFGAGTRLSVL.

This rearrangement joins TRBV18 to TRBJ2-7; D is perhaps TRBD2 (5 bases). The germline gives CDR1 KGHSH, CDR2 LQKENI. This CDR3 has 13 residues. V gave up 3 bases and J gave up 5 bases, with 11 bases separating them. The CDR3: CASSPREFHEQYF. Here the CDR3 DNA reads TGTGCCAGCTCACCGAGGGAATTCCACGAGCAGTACTTC. The entire variable domain, with the rest obtained from reference TRBV18 and TRBJ2-7, is as follows: NAGVMQNPRHLVRRRGQEARLRCSPMKGHSHVYWYRQLPEEGLKFMVYLQKENIIDESGMPKERFSAEFPKEGPSILRIQQVVRGDSAAYFCASSPREFHEQYFGPGTRLTVT.

This clone showed up just a few times. The chain's CDR3 is CASSVVAGPTETQYF. The CDR3 DNA reads as TGTGCCAGCAGCGTAGTGGCAGGCCCGACAGAGACCCAGTACTTC. The chain employs TRBV9 and TRBJ2-5; D unclear. The CDR3 has 15 residues. V dropped 0 bases and J dropped 4 bases, with 13 bases sitting between them. Germline V lookup: CDR1 SGDLS, CDR2 YYNGEE.

The genes are TRBV18 and TRBJ2-7; the match to TRBD1 covers 7 bases. The V and J ends lost 3 bases and 6 bases, in that order; junction bases with no gene match: 5. The CDR3 runs to 13 residues. Germline assignment: CDR1 KGHSH and CDR2 LQKENI. CDR3 nucleotide sequence: TGTGCCAGCTCACCTTCGACAGGGACCGAGCAGTACTTC. Its protein product is CASSPSTGTEQYF.

The V and J genes are TRBV5-1 and TRBJ2-3, with TRBD2 identical over 9 bases. From germline, CDR1 is SGHRS and CDR2 YFSETQ. V lost 5 bases to trimming and J lost 7 bases; unmatched junction nucleotides: 14. The CDR3 consists of 16 residues. The CDR3 reads CASSFEPTSGFNTQYF. The CDR3 DNA reads TGCGCCAGCAGTTTTGAACCAACTAGCGGGTTTAATACGCAGTATTTT.